This T cell receptor (beta chain) comes out of a study of cytomegalovirus exposure and HLA in healthy donors. The CDR3 covers 17 residues. Germline V CDR1 and CDR2: LGHNA, YSLEER. Trimming at V came to 0 bases and at J to 9 bases, leaving 13 bases not matched to a gene. In the case of this clone: The antigen is unknown.

Overall study findings and caveats: The study listed 150 to 200 cytomegalovirus-associated TCR beta chains. As confirmed in vitro, a few CMV-associated chains were specific for CMV antigens.

PCR involved 60 Vbeta and 13 Jbeta primers. Clones were sequenced by immunoSEQ multiplex PCR, and TCRdb holds only the in-frame ones, with some missing. The record lists about 70,000 clones, of which the ten most abundant hold 2% to 2.5%. This TCR derives from a female donor in good health and CMV-seropositive. This chain connects TRBV4-3 to TRBJ2-1, with 8 bases aligning to TRBD2. Sequencing was done on a sample of PBMCs. The CDR3 DNA reads TGCGCCAGCAGCCAAGATATAGCGCTAGCGGGTTGGGGTGAGCAGTTCTTC. It specifies CASSQDIALAGWGEQFF.